This T cell receptor (beta chain) is from a study of beta chain features in type 1 diabetes. Findings and limits, study-wide: Type 1 diabetes patients had fewer VDJ junction insertions and more deletions.

Sequencing targeted expressed TCRB transcripts, as all isolated RNA had been reverse transcribed. Generated by immunoSEQ multiplex PCR, the TCRdb table keeps only in-frame clones and is missing some. The table includes roughly 130,000 clones, about 9.2% detected once. For this clone: Its specificity is not known.

This receptor was obtained from a man aged 18 to 30 in good health. Source material: central memory CD4+ T cells from blood.

In nucleotides, the CDR3 is TGTGCCAGCAGTCAGGGGGATCTTAATGAAAAACTGTTTTTT. Translating gives CASSQGDLNEKLFF. The rearrangement links TRBV6-6 to TRBJ1-4; 7 nucleotides match TRBD1. This CDR3 contains 14 residues. V was clipped by 5 bases and J by 4 bases; unmatched bases: 4. Germline CDR1 reads MNHNY; CDR2 reads SVGAGI (reference sequence).